Below, one T cell receptor beta chain is given with its context. This record belongs to a study of PD-1 blockade in mismatch repair-deficient tumors. The overall study: All were previously treated, progressing patients with 12 mismatch repair-deficient cancer types.

PCR or immunohistochemistry showed mismatch repair deficiency in every enrolled patient. TCRs were sequenced from a few patients responding to pembrolizumab. The V gene end was trimmed by 1 base and the J gene end by 0 bases; junction bases not matched to a gene: 6. This CDR3 has 16 amino acids. Germline CDR1 reads MNHNS; CDR2 reads SASEGT. Clones were sequenced by immunoSEQ multiplex PCR, and TCRdb holds only the in-frame ones, with some missing. This sample has around 120,000 clones; around nine tenths occur once, and the top ten carry around 11%. The rearrangement links TRBV6-1 to TRBJ2-7; 7 nucleotides line up with TRBD2. The source was peripheral blood, collected just over 70 weeks after starting pembrolizumab. The TCR was taken from an adult with mismatch repair-deficient cancer. CDR3 sequence reads: CASSEGLAASSYEQYF. In DNA form, the CDR3 reads TGTGCCAGCAGTGAAGGGCTAGCGGCAAGCTCCTACGAGCAGTACTTC.